The T cell receptor beta chain under discussion was sequenced for a study of shared clonotypes between healthy human individuals. Sequencing used immunoSEQ multiplex PCR; TCRdb keeps in-frame clones, though not all of them. The sample consists of over 2 million clones, less than 95% of them appearing once. The CDR3 has 17 residues. Germline CDR1 MDHEN, CDR2 SYDVKM. V shed 5 bases, J shed 12 bases, and the junction held 18 bases outside the gene matches. What was sequenced was naive CD4+ T cells from PBMCs. Subset meaning: CD45RA+ positively selected. The chain joins TRBV28 to TRBJ2-1; 11 bases are shared with TRBD2. This TCR came from a man aged 18 to 35 in good health. Some clones in this sample may be carry-over from other donors' samples. CDR3 loop: CASSLPRTSGLVSGQFF. The CDR3 nucleotides are TGTGCCAGCAGTCTTCCTCGGACTAGCGGGTTAGTATCCGGGCAGTTCTTC.